Listed below are T cell receptor beta chains from one sample, sequenced in a study of cytomegalovirus exposure and HLA in healthy donors. Measured with immunoSEQ multiplex PCR; TCRdb has only the in-frame clones, and not every one. This table has 160,000 or so clones, approximately 81% appearing once. Sequenced material: PBMCs. The source of these receptors is a man aged 25 to 40 in good health and CMV-seronegative. CDR3s include the opening cysteine and the closing phenylalanine or tryptophan. The D gene is left open where the match is weak. Clone size, where shown, is once, few, many, or a class for clones that have expanded.

cdr3_nt: TGTGCCAGCAGTTTTGAGAGCTCCTATAATTCACCCCTCCACTTT
cdr3_aa: CASSFESSYNSPLHF
v_call: TRBV6-6
d_call: -
clone_size: -
j_call: TRBJ1-6

cdr3_nt: TGTGCCAGCAGTTCAAGGACTAGCGGGGGGTTAACTAGCACAGATACGCAGTATTTT
cdr3_aa: CASSSRTSGGLTSTDTQYF
v_call: TRBV27
d_call: TRBD2
clone_size: -
j_call: TRBJ2-3

cdr3_nt: TGTGCCAGCAGCCAAGTTCAGGGGGCTACTAACTATGGCTACACCTTC
cdr3_aa: CASSQVQGATNYGYTF
v_call: TRBV4-2
d_call: TRBD1
clone_size: once
j_call: TRBJ1-2

cdr3_nt: TGTGCCAGTAGTACAGGATCCTACGAGCAGTACTTC
cdr3_aa: CASSTGSYEQYF
v_call: TRBV19
d_call: -
clone_size: once
j_call: TRBJ2-7

cdr3_nt: TGCGCCAGCAGTGAGTCAACAGGAGAGGGAAACACCATATATTTT
cdr3_aa: CASSESTGEGNTIYF
v_call: TRBV10-2
d_call: -
clone_size: -
j_call: TRBJ1-3

cdr3_nt: TGTGCCAGCAGCTCCCGGGAGGATCAGGAAAAACTGTTTTTT
cdr3_aa: CASSSREDQEKLFF
v_call: TRBV7-9
d_call: -
clone_size: -
j_call: TRBJ1-4

cdr3_nt: TGTTCCAGCAGCTTATTATATGAAAAACTGTTTTTT
cdr3_aa: CSSSLLYEKLFF
v_call: TRBV7-9
d_call: -
clone_size: -
j_call: TRBJ1-4

cdr3_nt: TGTGCCAGCAGCTCCCGACAGGTCTTAGGGGTTGGTAACTATGGCTACACCTTC
cdr3_aa: CASSSRQVLGVGNYGYTF
v_call: TRBV7-9
d_call: -
clone_size: -
j_call: TRBJ1-2

cdr3_nt: TGTGCCAGCAGTGGCGTCACGTGGGAGACCCAGTACTTC
cdr3_aa: CASSGVTWETQYF
v_call: TRBV25-1
d_call: -
clone_size: few
j_call: TRBJ2-5

cdr3_nt: TGTGCTAGTGCTGCTAGCGGGAGTTTACCGTCAGATACGCAGTATTTT
cdr3_aa: CASAASGSLPSDTQYF
v_call: TRBV12-5
d_call: TRBD2
clone_size: -
j_call: TRBJ2-3

cdr3_nt: TGTGCCAGCAGTTATTCGCCGACAGGGTTCACTGAAGCTTTCTTT
cdr3_aa: CASSYSPTGFTEAFF
v_call: TRBV6-5
d_call: TRBD1
clone_size: -
j_call: TRBJ1-1

cdr3_nt: TGCGCCAGCAGCTTGGACGGGGGAGGTGGCTACACCTTC
cdr3_aa: CASSLDGGGGYTF
v_call: TRBV5-1
d_call: -
clone_size: once
j_call: TRBJ1-2

cdr3_nt: TGCGCCAGCAGCTTGGAAGCGCTCACAGATACGCAGTATTTT
cdr3_aa: CASSLEALTDTQYF
v_call: TRBV5-1
d_call: -
clone_size: -
j_call: TRBJ2-3

cdr3_nt: TGTGCCAGCAGCTTAGGACCGGGGGGGAACACAGATACGCAGTATTTT
cdr3_aa: CASSLGPGGNTDTQYF
v_call: TRBV11-3
d_call: TRBD2
clone_size: -
j_call: TRBJ2-3

cdr3_nt: TGTGCCAGCAGCCAAGAGGGGCAGGGCGGACAGCCCCAGCATTTT
cdr3_aa: CASSQEGQGGQPQHF
v_call: TRBV4-2
d_call: -
clone_size: -
j_call: TRBJ1-5

cdr3_nt: TGTGCCAGCAGCCGATGGGACAGGGCGAACACTGAAGCTTTCTTT
cdr3_aa: CASSRWDRANTEAFF
v_call: TRBV5-6
d_call: TRBD1
clone_size: -
j_call: TRBJ1-1

cdr3_nt: TGTGCCAGCAGCGTAGCGACAGTTCCCTTAGTGGGCTACACCTTC
cdr3_aa: CASSVATVPLVGYTF
v_call: TRBV9
d_call: -
clone_size: -
j_call: TRBJ1-2

cdr3_nt: TGTGCCACCAGCAGGGACAGGGGGAACACTGAAGCTTTCTTT
cdr3_aa: CATSRDRGNTEAFF
v_call: TRBV15
d_call: TRBD1
clone_size: few
j_call: TRBJ1-1

cdr3_nt: TGTGCCAGCAGTTTAGGGACTAGCGGGGGGAAAAACATTCAGTACTTC
cdr3_aa: CASSLGTSGGKNIQYF
v_call: TRBV28
d_call: TRBD2
clone_size: -
j_call: TRBJ2-4

cdr3_nt: TGTGCCTGGAGTTACCGGACTAGCGGGAGTCGCAATGAGCAGTTCTTC
cdr3_aa: CAWSYRTSGSRNEQFF
v_call: TRBV30
d_call: TRBD2
clone_size: -
j_call: TRBJ2-1

cdr3_nt: TGTGCCAGCAGCTTAGGGCAAGCGAACACCGGGGAGCTGTTTTTT
cdr3_aa: CASSLGQANTGELFF
v_call: TRBV11-3
d_call: -
clone_size: -
j_call: TRBJ2-2

cdr3_nt: TGTGCCAGCAGCTCACCGACAGGGGGCCTTTTTACAGATACGCAGTATTTT
cdr3_aa: CASSSPTGGLFTDTQYF
v_call: TRBV7-9
d_call: TRBD1
clone_size: once
j_call: TRBJ2-3

cdr3_nt: TGTGCCAGCAGCCCTGGACTAGCGGGGGTGAGTCAGGAGCAGTACTTC
cdr3_aa: CASSPGLAGVSQEQYF
v_call: TRBV5-4
d_call: TRBD2
clone_size: once
j_call: TRBJ2-5

cdr3_nt: TGTGCCAGCAGTTACTCTGTACAGAACATGAACACTGAAGCTTTCTTT
cdr3_aa: CASSYSVQNMNTEAFF
v_call: TRBV6-5
d_call: -
clone_size: -
j_call: TRBJ1-1

cdr3_nt: TGTGCCAGCAGCTTAAATCCCCCCACAACCCCGCCCCACGAGCAGTACTTC
cdr3_aa: CASSLNPPTTPPHEQYF
v_call: TRBV11-1
d_call: -
clone_size: few
j_call: TRBJ2-7

cdr3_nt: TGTGCCAGTAGTATATTAAGCGGGCCTGCCTACGAGCAGTACTTC
cdr3_aa: CASSILSGPAYEQYF
v_call: TRBV19
d_call: -
clone_size: -
j_call: TRBJ2-7

cdr3_nt: TGTGCCAGCAGTGAAGTGGTTGGACAGGGGGTCAACACCGGGGAGCTGTTTTTT
cdr3_aa: CASSEVVGQGVNTGELFF
v_call: TRBV6-4
d_call: TRBD1
clone_size: -
j_call: TRBJ2-2

cdr3_nt: TGTGCCAGCAGCTTAGGGATCAAGGGGCCAACAATGAACACTGAAGCTTTCTTT
cdr3_aa: CASSLGIKGPTMNTEAFF
v_call: TRBV7-2
d_call: -
clone_size: -
j_call: TRBJ1-1

cdr3_nt: TGTGCCAGCAGTCGGGACAGAATAAGCACAGATACGCAGTATTTT
cdr3_aa: CASSRDRISTDTQYF
v_call: TRBV6-1
d_call: TRBD1
clone_size: -
j_call: TRBJ2-3

cdr3_nt: TGTGCCTGGAGTGTACGGGGGTGGGAGGGGTACAATGAGCAGTTCTTC
cdr3_aa: CAWSVRGWEGYNEQFF
v_call: TRBV30
d_call: TRBD2
clone_size: -
j_call: TRBJ2-1

cdr3_nt: TGCAGCGTGTCTAGCGGGAGGGCCGGTGAGCAGTTCTTC
cdr3_aa: CSVSSGRAGEQFF
v_call: TRBV29-1
d_call: TRBD2
clone_size: -
j_call: TRBJ2-1

cdr3_nt: TGTGCCTGGAGTGATCTAGCGGGAGGGCCAGAGACCCAGTACTTC
cdr3_aa: CAWSDLAGGPETQYF
v_call: TRBV30
d_call: TRBD2
clone_size: -
j_call: TRBJ2-5

cdr3_nt: TGCAGTGCTTTTGACAGACCCAAAGCTTTCTTT
cdr3_aa: CSAFDRPKAFF
v_call: TRBV20-1
d_call: -
clone_size: -
j_call: TRBJ1-1

cdr3_nt: TGTGCCAGCAGCTTGGAGGCCCACCGGGCAACTAATGAAAAACTGTTTTTT
cdr3_aa: CASSLEAHRATNEKLFF
v_call: TRBV5-8
d_call: -
clone_size: -
j_call: TRBJ1-4

cdr3_nt: TGTGCCAGCAGACCTAGCGGAGAGCGAGATATGCAGTATTTT
cdr3_aa: CASRPSGERDMQYF
v_call: TRBV27
d_call: TRBD2
clone_size: once
j_call: TRBJ2-3

cdr3_nt: TGTGCCAGCAGCCAAGCAAGCAGGGGAGCTGGAAACACCATATATTTT
cdr3_aa: CASSQASRGAGNTIYF
v_call: TRBV4-2
d_call: -
clone_size: -
j_call: TRBJ1-3

cdr3_nt: TGCGCCAGCAGCTTCAATCTTCAGGGTCCCGGGGAGCTGTTTTTT
cdr3_aa: CASSFNLQGPGELFF
v_call: TRBV5-1
d_call: -
clone_size: -
j_call: TRBJ2-2

cdr3_nt: TGTGCCAGCAGCTCTCCCCGGGGGGAGGGTGAAACACTGTTTTTT
cdr3_aa: CASSSPRGEGETLFF
v_call: TRBV7-7
d_call: -
clone_size: -
j_call: TRBJ1-4

cdr3_nt: TGTGCCAGCAGTAGCGGGTTATACAATGAGCAGTTCTTC
cdr3_aa: CASSSGLYNEQFF
v_call: TRBV6-6
d_call: -
clone_size: -
j_call: TRBJ2-1

cdr3_nt: TGTGCCAGCAGCCTGCTGGGGGGGGCGGTTGAAAAACTGTTTTTT
cdr3_aa: CASSLLGGAVEKLFF
v_call: TRBV5-5
d_call: -
clone_size: -
j_call: TRBJ1-4

cdr3_nt: TGTGCCAGCAGCTTGGATCCAGGGGGTTCCTACAATGAGCAGTTCTTC
cdr3_aa: CASSLDPGGSYNEQFF
v_call: TRBV5-4
d_call: TRBD1
clone_size: -
j_call: TRBJ2-1

cdr3_nt: TGTGCCAGCAGTTATTTAGACTCCTATAATTCACCCCTCCACTTT
cdr3_aa: CASSYLDSYNSPLHF
v_call: TRBV6-6
d_call: -
clone_size: -
j_call: TRBJ1-6

cdr3_nt: TGCAGCGTTGACCAAGAGGGTGTACGGACAGATACGCAGTATTTT
cdr3_aa: CSVDQEGVRTDTQYF
v_call: TRBV29-1
d_call: -
clone_size: -
j_call: TRBJ2-3

cdr3_nt: TGTGCCAGTAGTATCAGAGGCGCCGGGGAGCTGTTTTTT
cdr3_aa: CASSIRGAGELFF
v_call: TRBV19
d_call: -
clone_size: -
j_call: TRBJ2-2

cdr3_nt: TGTGCCAGCAGCCCCATATTACTAGCGGGAGCAGAGACCCAGTACTTC
cdr3_aa: CASSPILLAGAETQYF
v_call: TRBV11-3
d_call: TRBD2
clone_size: -
j_call: TRBJ2-5

cdr3_nt: TGTGCCAGCAGTGAAGCTGGCGGACAGGGGATCTACGAGCAGTACTTC
cdr3_aa: CASSEAGGQGIYEQYF
v_call: TRBV6-1
d_call: TRBD1
clone_size: -
j_call: TRBJ2-7

cdr3_nt: TGTGCCAGCTCACCGGACAGGCCTAATTCACCCCTCCACTTT
cdr3_aa: CASSPDRPNSPLHF
v_call: TRBV18
d_call: TRBD1
clone_size: -
j_call: TRBJ1-6

cdr3_nt: TGTGCCAGCAGCTCAGGGATGGATCAGCCCCAGCATTTT
cdr3_aa: CASSSGMDQPQHF
v_call: TRBV5-6
d_call: -
clone_size: -
j_call: TRBJ1-5

cdr3_nt: TGCGCCAGCAGCCAAGAACGACTAGCGGGGACTACAGGGAATGAGCAGTTCTTC
cdr3_aa: CASSQERLAGTTGNEQFF
v_call: TRBV4-1
d_call: TRBD2
clone_size: -
j_call: TRBJ2-1

cdr3_nt: TGCAGTGACCCGGGGACTGAAGCTTTCTTT
cdr3_aa: CSDPGTEAFF
v_call: TRBV20-1
d_call: -
clone_size: few
j_call: TRBJ1-1

cdr3_nt: TGTGCCAGCAGCATAGGCGGGCAAGAGCAGTACTTC
cdr3_aa: CASSIGGQEQYF
v_call: TRBV5-4
d_call: -
clone_size: -
j_call: TRBJ2-7

cdr3_nt: TGCGCCAGCAGCTTGAATAGGGGGTACACCGGGGAGCTGTTTTTT
cdr3_aa: CASSLNRGYTGELFF
v_call: TRBV5-1
d_call: -
clone_size: -
j_call: TRBJ2-2

cdr3_nt: TGTGCCAGCAGCACGGGACTAGCGGGAGCAGGAGGGTACAATGAGCAGTTCTTC
cdr3_aa: CASSTGLAGAGGYNEQFF
v_call: TRBV9
d_call: TRBD2
clone_size: -
j_call: TRBJ2-1

cdr3_nt: TGTGCCAGCAGTCAAAATCTAGCGGGAGGGGAGCAGTTCTTC
cdr3_aa: CASSQNLAGGEQFF
v_call: TRBV6-1
d_call: TRBD2
clone_size: -
j_call: TRBJ2-1

cdr3_nt: TGTGCCAGCAGCAAAGATTGGGAGGGGAAGTACTTC
cdr3_aa: CASSKDWEGKYF
v_call: TRBV21-1
d_call: -
clone_size: -
j_call: TRBJ2-7